This entry lists 13 T cell receptor beta chains sequenced from one sample in a study of blood T cell repertoires in COVID-19. Clones were read by immunoSEQ multiplex PCR, and TCRdb kept only the in-frame ones, dropping some. The data show approximately 300,000 clones, about nine tenths seen once. Sequenced sample: peripheral blood. These receptors were collected from a man younger than 35 with active or convalescent COVID-19.

J is TRBJ1-1 and V is TRBV19, with D perhaps TRBD1 (5 bases). Per germline, CDR1 LNHDA and CDR2 SQIVND (reference sequence). The CDR3 consists of 16 residues. V shed 3 bases and J shed 1 base, with 15 bases lying between them. CDR3: CASSISRGRPNTEAFF. CDR3 in DNA: TGTGCCAGTAGTATTTCTAGGGGTCGCCCGAACACTGAAGCTTTCTTT.

CDR3 amino acids: CAIPGQGSKEQYF. In DNA form, the CDR3 reads TGCGCCATTCCGGGACAGGGATCGAAGGAGCAGTACTTC. The chain employs TRBV23-1 and TRBJ2-7; 9 nucleotides agree with TRBD1. TRBV23-1 is treated as an ORF (open reading frame) with a function not yet certain. This CDR3 has 13 residues. J lost 7 bases, V lost 10 bases, and 11 bases had no gene match.

The chain combines TRBV9 with TRBJ2-6; TRBD1 might be the D (6 bases). Germline CDR1 is SGDLS and CDR2 is YYNGEE. The V gene lost 4 bases and the J gene lost 0 bases, with 14 bases spanning the gap. The CDR3 totals 17 residues. CDR3 DNA: TGTGCCAGCAGCCTCACAGGGCTTAGCTCTGGGGCCAACGTCCTGACTTTC. Its translation: CASSLTGLSSGANVLTF.

Points on this clone: Other DNA sequences in this specimen translate into the identical CDR3. The V gene is TRBV18, the J gene TRBJ2-3; possibly TRBD2 for D (6 bases). From germline, CDR1 is KGHSH and CDR2 LQKENI. V was trimmed by 3 bases and J by 5 bases, leaving 6 bases between them. CDR3 length: 12 amino acids. CDR3 region: CASSPGGDTQYF. The CDR3, as DNA: TGTGCCAGCTCACCGGGGGGAGATACGCAGTATTTT.

The rearrangement joins TRBV10-3 to TRBJ2-7; TRBD1 aligns across 9 bases. The CDR3 is 16 residues long. J lost 9 bases, V lost 0 bases, and 12 bases had no gene match. Germline V gene sequence: CDR1 ENHRY, CDR2 SYGVKD. DNA for the CDR3: TGTGCCATCAGTGAGTCCCCGGACACAGGGGGCCAGTGGCAGTACTTC. Translating it yields CAISESPDTGGQWQYF.

The chain couples TRBV12-3 or TRBV12-4 to TRBJ2-1, with D maybe TRBD1 (5 bases). Between the trimmed V and J ends, which lost 7 bases and 8 bases, there was a span of 15 bases. The CDR3 sequence is 13 residues long. CDR3 DNA: TGTGCCAGCACCACCCAGGGTTTACATGAGCAGTTCTTC. Protein: CASTTQGLHEQFF.

The J gene is TRBJ2-1, the V gene TRBV7-9; no clear D gene. V lost 1 base and J 6 bases, leaving 13 bases between the germline ends. CDR3 size: 15 residues. Germline V gene lookup returns CDR1 SEHNR and CDR2 FQNEAQ (reference sequence). This chain's CDR3 is CASSLVLGGSNEQFF. DNA for the CDR3: TGTGCCAGCAGCTTAGTTTTAGGCGGATCCAATGAGCAGTTCTTC.

J is TRBJ2-1 and V is TRBV19; TRBD2 matches at 10 bases. The V and J ends lost 1 base and 8 bases, in that order; junction bases with no gene match: 8. The CDR3 sequence is 16 residues long. Germline CDR1 and CDR2: LNHDA and SQIVND (reference sequence). CDR3 in DNA: TGTGCCAGTAGTATAGCCGCTAGCGGGAGTCGCGATGAGCAGTTCTTC. This sequence encodes CASSIAASGSRDEQFF. The variable domain in full, completed from reference TRBV19 and TRBJ2-1, reads DGGITQSPKYLFRKEGQNVTLSCEQNLNHDAMYWYRQDPGQGLRLIYYSQIVNDFQKGDIAEGYSVSREKKESFPLTVTSAQKNPTAFYLCASSIAASGSRDEQFFGPGTRLTVL.

The rearrangement joins TRBV19 to TRBJ1-6, with 7 bases matching TRBD1. Germline CDR1 reads LNHDA; CDR2 reads SQIVND (reference sequence). The CDR3 has 12 residues. The ends lost 8 bases at V and 8 bases at J; junction bases unmatched: 3. CDR3 residues: CASEGGDSPLHF. The CDR3 DNA reads as TGTGCCAGTGAAGGGGGCGATTCACCCCTCCACTTT.

The chain combines TRBV24-1 with TRBJ2-5, with D tentatively TRBD1 (5 bases). Trimming cost V 7 bases and J 5 bases, with 13 bases left between them. The length of the CDR3 is 13 residues. The V gene's germline CDR1 is KGHDR and CDR2 SFDVKD. The CDR3 loop is CATRDRLGETQYF. CDR3 coding DNA: TGTGCCACCAGAGACAGATTGGGGGAGACCCAGTACTTC.

The V and J genes are TRBV19 and TRBJ2-6; the D gene is possibly TRBD1 (6 bases). The germline V gene encodes CDR1 LNHDA and CDR2 SQIVND (reference sequence). This CDR3 region has 20 residues. V shed 8 bases and J shed 0 bases, with 26 bases lying between them. The CDR3 sequence: CASLGRQVPRPTSGANVLTF. CDR3 coding DNA: TGTGCCAGTTTGGGGAGACAGGTACCAAGACCCACCTCTGGGGCCAACGTCCTGACTTTC.

The rearrangement links TRBV5-6 to TRBJ2-3, with 7 bases identical to TRBD1. The CDR3 is made up of 14 amino acids. The ends lost 4 bases at V and 4 bases at J; junction bases unmatched: 6. Germline V lookup: CDR1 SGHDT, CDR2 YYEEEE. Written as DNA, the CDR3 is TGTGCCAGCAGCATGGACAGGCAGTCAGATACGCAGTATTTT. As protein: CASSMDRQSDTQYF.

This chain connects TRBV28 to TRBJ1-2, with D possibly matching TRBD1 (6 bases). V lost 6 bases to trimming and J lost 4 bases, with 9 bases between them. This CDR3 is built from 12 residues. The V gene's germline CDR1 is MDHEN and CDR2 SYDVKM. As DNA, the CDR3 is TGTGCCAGCAGCCGACAGGCCTATGGCTACACCTTC. Its translation is CASSRQAYGYTF.